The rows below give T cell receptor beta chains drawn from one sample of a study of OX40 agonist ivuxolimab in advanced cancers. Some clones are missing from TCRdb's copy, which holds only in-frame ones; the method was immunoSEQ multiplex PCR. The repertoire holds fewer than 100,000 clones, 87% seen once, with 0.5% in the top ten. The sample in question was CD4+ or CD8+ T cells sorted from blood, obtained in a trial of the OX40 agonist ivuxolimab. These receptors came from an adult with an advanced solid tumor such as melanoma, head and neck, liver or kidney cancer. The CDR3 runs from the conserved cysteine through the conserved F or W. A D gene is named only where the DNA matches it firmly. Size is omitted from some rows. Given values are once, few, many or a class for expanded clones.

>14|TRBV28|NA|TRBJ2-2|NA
CASRGLLNTGELFF
TGTGCCAGCAGGGGCCTACTCAACACCGGGGAGCTGTTTTTT
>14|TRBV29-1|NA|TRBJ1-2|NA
CSVQGLANTYGYTF
TGCAGCGTCCAGGGGTTGGCTAACACCTATGGCTACACCTTC
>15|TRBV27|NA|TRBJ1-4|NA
CASSLWGSTNEKLFF
TGTGCCAGCAGTTTATGGGGGTCAACTAATGAAAAACTGTTTTTT
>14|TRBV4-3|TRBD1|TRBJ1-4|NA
CASSQGGDSQKLFF
TGCGCCAGCAGCCAAGGAGGGGACAGTCAAAAACTGTTTTTT
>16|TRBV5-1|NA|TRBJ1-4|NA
CASSLGDPAANEKLFF
TGCGCCAGCAGCTTGGGTGACCCAGCGGCTAATGAAAAACTGTTTTTT
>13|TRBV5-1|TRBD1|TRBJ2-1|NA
CASSPGQNNEQFF
TGCGCCAGCAGCCCGGGACAGAACAATGAGCAGTTCTTC
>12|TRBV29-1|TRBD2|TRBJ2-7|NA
CSVVISGGEQYF
TGCAGCGTTGTAATTTCGGGAGGCGAGCAGTACTTC
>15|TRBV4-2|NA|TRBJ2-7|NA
CASSPFSGEVYEQYF
TGTGCCAGCAGCCCCTTCTCCGGGGAGGTCTACGAGCAGTACTTC
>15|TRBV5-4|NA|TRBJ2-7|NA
CASSGGFGFSYEQYF
TGTGCCAGCAGCGGCGGATTCGGTTTCTCCTACGAGCAGTACTTC
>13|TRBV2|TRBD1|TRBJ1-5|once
CASEGQGNQPQHF
TGTGCCAGCGAGGGACAGGGCAATCAGCCCCAGCATTTT
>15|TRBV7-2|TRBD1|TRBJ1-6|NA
CASSLAGGAGSPLHF
TGTGCCAGCAGCTTAGCAGGGGGCGCGGGTTCACCCCTCCACTTT
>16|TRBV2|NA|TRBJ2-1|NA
CASGPASLSSYNEQFF
TGTGCCAGCGGGCCGGCGAGCCTTAGCTCCTACAATGAGCAGTTCTTC
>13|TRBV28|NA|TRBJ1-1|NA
CASSWGKNTEAFF
TGTGCCAGCAGTTGGGGAAAGAACACTGAAGCTTTCTTT
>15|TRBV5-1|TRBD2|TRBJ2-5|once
CASSLRGVGEETQYF
TGCGCCAGCAGCTTACGGGGGGTGGGCGAAGAGACCCAGTACTTC
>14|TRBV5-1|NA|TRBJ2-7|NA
CASSWMTVDYEQYF
TGCGCCAGCAGCTGGATGACAGTTGACTACGAGCAGTACTTC
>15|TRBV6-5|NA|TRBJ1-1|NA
CASSREEAANTEAFF
TGTGCCAGCAGTCGGGAGGAGGCAGCCAACACTGAAGCTTTCTTT
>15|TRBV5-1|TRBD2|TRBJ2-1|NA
CASTLGLVSYNEQFF
TGCGCCAGCACCCTGGGACTAGTGAGTTACAATGAGCAGTTCTTC
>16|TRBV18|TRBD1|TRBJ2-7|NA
CASSPPGTGTPKEQYF
TGTGCCAGCTCACCACCCGGGACAGGGACCCCTAAGGAGCAGTACTTC
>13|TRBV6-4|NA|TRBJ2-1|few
CASSRDWAGEQFF
TGTGCCAGCAGTCGGGACTGGGCAGGCGAGCAGTTCTTC
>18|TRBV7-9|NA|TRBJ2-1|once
CASSSLVGGQSSYNEQFF
TGTGCCAGCAGCTCCTTAGTGGGGGGACAGAGCTCCTACAATGAGCAGTTCTTC
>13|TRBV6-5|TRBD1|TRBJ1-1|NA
CASSHPDRGPAFF
TGTGCCAGCAGTCACCCGGACAGGGGGCCAGCTTTCTTT
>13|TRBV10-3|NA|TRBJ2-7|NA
CAGGTVPEGEQYF
TGTGCCGGCGGGACCGTCCCTGAGGGCGAGCAGTACTTC
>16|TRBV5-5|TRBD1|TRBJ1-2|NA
CASRPAGRSGGYGYTF
TGTGCCAGCAGGCCTGCCGGTCGGTCAGGGGGCTATGGCTACACCTTC
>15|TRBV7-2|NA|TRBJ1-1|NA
CASSYYRGSLGEAFF
TGTGCCAGCAGCTACTATAGGGGCTCCCTCGGTGAAGCTTTCTTT
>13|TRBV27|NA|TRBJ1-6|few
CASSLNTGTPLHF
TGTGCCAGCAGCCTAAATACAGGGACACCCCTCCACTTT
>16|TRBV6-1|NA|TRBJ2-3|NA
CASSEHSVNRADTQYF
TGTGCCAGCAGTGAACATAGTGTTAATCGTGCAGATACGCAGTATTTT
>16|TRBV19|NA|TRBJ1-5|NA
CASKELVRKSNQPQHF
TGTGCCAGTAAAGAGTTGGTCCGTAAAAGCAATCAGCCCCAGCATTTT
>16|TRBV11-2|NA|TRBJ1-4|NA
CASSSHYEATNEKLFF
TGTGCCAGCAGCTCGCACTATGAGGCAACTAATGAAAAACTGTTTTTT
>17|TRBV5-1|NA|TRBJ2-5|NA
CASSLGGLVGTQETQYF
TGCGCCAGCAGCCTTGGCGGGCTAGTGGGGACCCAAGAGACCCAGTACTTC
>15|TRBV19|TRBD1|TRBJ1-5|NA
CASSQTGVSNQPQHF
TGTGCCAGTAGTCAGACAGGGGTTAGCAATCAGCCCCAGCATTTT
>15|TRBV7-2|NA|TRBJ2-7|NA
CASSLVSGGTYEQYF
TGTGCCAGCAGCTTAGTTAGTGGGGGAACCTACGAGCAGTACTTC